This T cell receptor (beta chain) was captured in a study of blood T cell repertoires in COVID-19. The wider study: The cDNA or gDNA used as material had been derived from T cells, B-cell-depleted T cells, or PBMCs.

Per the original data handling: Estimation of nucleated cell counts was performed using reference gene primer amplification. The data were produced by immunoSEQ multiplex PCR, yet TCRdb's version contains in-frame clones alone and is incomplete. Clone size and the V and J calls come from that table; the DNA yielded D and trimming. The table lists about 140,000 clones, about four fifths of them singletons. The CDR3 is 16 amino acids. Per germline, CDR1 MNHNS and CDR2 SASEGT. The junction had 6 bases not matched to a gene; V was cut back by 3 bases and J by 3 bases. The sequenced sample consisted of peripheral blood. The chain carries TRBV6-1 and TRBJ1-4; 8 bases agree with TRBD1. The sequence came from a human donor in a cohort sampled during active COVID-19. The CDR3 reads CASSDAGGIANEKLFF. The CDR3 DNA sequence: TGTGCCAGCAGTGACGCAGGGGGCATAGCTAATGAAAAACTGTTTTTT.